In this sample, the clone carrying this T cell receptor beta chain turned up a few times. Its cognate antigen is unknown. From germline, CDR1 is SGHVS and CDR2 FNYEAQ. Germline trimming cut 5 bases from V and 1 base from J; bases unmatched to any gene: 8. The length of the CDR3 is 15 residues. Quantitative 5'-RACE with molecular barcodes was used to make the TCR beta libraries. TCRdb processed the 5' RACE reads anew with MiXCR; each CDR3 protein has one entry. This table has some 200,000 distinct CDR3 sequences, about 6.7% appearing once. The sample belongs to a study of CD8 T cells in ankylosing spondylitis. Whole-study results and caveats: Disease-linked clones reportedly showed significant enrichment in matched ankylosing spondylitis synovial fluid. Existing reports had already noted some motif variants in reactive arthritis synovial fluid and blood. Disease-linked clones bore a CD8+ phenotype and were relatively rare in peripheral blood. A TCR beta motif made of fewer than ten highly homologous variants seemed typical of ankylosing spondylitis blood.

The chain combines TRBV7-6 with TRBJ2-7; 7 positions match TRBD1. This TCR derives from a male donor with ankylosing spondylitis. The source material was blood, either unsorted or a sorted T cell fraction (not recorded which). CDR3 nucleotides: TGTGCCAGCAGCCTATTCCGGGACAGATCCTACGAGCAGTACTTC. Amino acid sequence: CASSLFRDRSYEQYF.